The sequence of this T cell receptor beta chain was determined in a study of human T cells and chemical hapten exposure. Overall study: TCR yields per sample varied, mainly owing to small pooled library volume differences. Study findings and constraints: TCRs above 1 in 1000 frequency stayed constant with DPC sensitization.

Noted time point: healthy volunteer bleed at 6 weeks. The template was total RNA from unfractionated whole blood. As to this clonotype: As yet, its antigen is unknown.

This CDR3 comprises 8 residues. Per germline, CDR1 SEHNR and CDR2 FQNEAQ (reference sequence). V lost 3 bases to trimming and J lost 13 bases, with 2 bases between them. What the library attached to individual cDNA molecules were unique molecular identifiers. Original processing methods: The number of TCRs in each sample had a median of around 96,000 and spanned about 20,000 to 700,000. TCRdb re-called the RACE reads through MiXCR, storing one row per CDR3 protein. The authors' filters were not applied to this entry. This repertoire shows more than 75,000 distinct CDR3 sequences, 8.6% found once; its top ten account for approximately 1.5%.

The genes are TRBV7-9 and TRBJ2-3; D is unresolved. The TCR sequence derives from a male donor in good health. Some clones in this sample may be carry-over from other donors' samples. The material sequenced was whole blood. This CDR3 reads CASSLEYF. The DNA for the CDR3 is TGTGCCAGCAGCTTGGAGTATTTT.